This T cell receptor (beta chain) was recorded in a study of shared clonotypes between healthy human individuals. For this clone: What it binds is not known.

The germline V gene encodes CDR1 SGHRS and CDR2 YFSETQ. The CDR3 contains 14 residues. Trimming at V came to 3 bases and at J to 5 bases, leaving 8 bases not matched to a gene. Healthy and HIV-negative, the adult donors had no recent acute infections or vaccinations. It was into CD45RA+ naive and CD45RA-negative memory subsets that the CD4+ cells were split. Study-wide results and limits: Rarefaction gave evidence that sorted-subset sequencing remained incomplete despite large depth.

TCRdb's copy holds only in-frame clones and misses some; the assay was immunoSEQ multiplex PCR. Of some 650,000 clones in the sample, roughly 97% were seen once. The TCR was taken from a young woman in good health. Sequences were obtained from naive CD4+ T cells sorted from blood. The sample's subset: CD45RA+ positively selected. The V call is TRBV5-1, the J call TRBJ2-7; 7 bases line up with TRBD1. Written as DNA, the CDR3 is TGCGCCAGCAGCTCTGGACAGGTTCGCGACGAGCAGTACTTC. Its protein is CASSSGQVRDEQYF.